Detailed here is one T cell receptor beta chain. The germline V gene has CDR1 SGHNT and CDR2 YENEEA. V shed 0 bases, J shed 6 bases, and the junction held 5 bases outside the gene matches. The CDR3 has 15 amino acids. Profiled with immunoSEQ multiplex PCR; TCRdb holds only in-frame clones, not every one. The table includes 74,000 or so clones, 85% to 95% detected once. The data belong to a study of technical replicates of blood from a handful of donors. V gene TRBV11-3 combines with J gene TRBJ2-1; 7 positions agree with TRBD2. The specimen sequenced was T cells isolated from PBMCs. This TCR was recovered from a human donor in good health. CDR3 region: CASSLEREVGNEQFF. Written as DNA, the CDR3 is TGTGCCAGCAGCTTAGAACGGGAGGTTGGCAATGAGCAGTTCTTC.